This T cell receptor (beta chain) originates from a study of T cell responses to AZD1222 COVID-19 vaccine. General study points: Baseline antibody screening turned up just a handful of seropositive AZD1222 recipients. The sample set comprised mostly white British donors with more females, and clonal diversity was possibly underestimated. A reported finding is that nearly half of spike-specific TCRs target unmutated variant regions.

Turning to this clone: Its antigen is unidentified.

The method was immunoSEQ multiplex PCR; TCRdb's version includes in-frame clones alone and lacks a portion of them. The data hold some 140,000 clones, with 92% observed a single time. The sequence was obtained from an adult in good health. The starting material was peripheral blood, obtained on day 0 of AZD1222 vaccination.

CDR3 amino acids: CASSVGHPSTDTQYF. CDR3 sequence (DNA): TGTGCCAGCAGCGTCGGGCACCCTAGCACAGATACGCAGTATTTT. V and J are TRBV9 and TRBJ2-3, with unresolved D. Germline V gives CDR1 SGDLS, CDR2 YYNGEE. V was shortened by 2 bases and J by 0 bases, with 10 bases between the two germline ends. The CDR3 is 15 amino acids.